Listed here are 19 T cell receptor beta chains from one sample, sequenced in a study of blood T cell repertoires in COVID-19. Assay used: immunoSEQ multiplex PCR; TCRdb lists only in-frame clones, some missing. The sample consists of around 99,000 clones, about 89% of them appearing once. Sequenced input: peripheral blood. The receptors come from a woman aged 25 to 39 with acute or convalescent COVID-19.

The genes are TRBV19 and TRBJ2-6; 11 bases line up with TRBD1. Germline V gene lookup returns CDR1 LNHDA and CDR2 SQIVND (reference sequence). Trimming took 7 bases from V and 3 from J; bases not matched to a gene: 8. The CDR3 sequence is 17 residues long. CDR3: CASTVRTGGNGANVLTF. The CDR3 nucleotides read TGTGCCAGTACCGTCAGGACAGGGGGCAATGGGGCCAACGTCCTGACTTTC. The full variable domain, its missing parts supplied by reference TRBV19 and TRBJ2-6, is DGGITQSPKYLFRKEGQNVTLSCEQNLNHDAMYWYRQDPGQGLRLIYYSQIVNDFQKGDIAEGYSVSREKKESFPLTVTSAQKNPTAFYLCASTVRTGGNGANVLTFGAGSRLTVL.

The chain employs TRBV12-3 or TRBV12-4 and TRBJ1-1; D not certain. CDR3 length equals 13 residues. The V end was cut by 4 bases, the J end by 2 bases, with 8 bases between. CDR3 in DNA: TGTGCCAGCAGTTACACAGCCAACACTGAAGCTTTCTTT. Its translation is CASSYTANTEAFF.

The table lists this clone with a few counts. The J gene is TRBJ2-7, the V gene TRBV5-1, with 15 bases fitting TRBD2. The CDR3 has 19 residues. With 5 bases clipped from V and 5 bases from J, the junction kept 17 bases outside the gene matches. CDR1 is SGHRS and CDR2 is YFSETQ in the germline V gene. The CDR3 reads CASRPVGLAGGRRIDEQYF. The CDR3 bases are TGCGCCAGCAGACCCGTCGGACTAGCGGGAGGGAGACGGATTGACGAGCAGTACTTC.

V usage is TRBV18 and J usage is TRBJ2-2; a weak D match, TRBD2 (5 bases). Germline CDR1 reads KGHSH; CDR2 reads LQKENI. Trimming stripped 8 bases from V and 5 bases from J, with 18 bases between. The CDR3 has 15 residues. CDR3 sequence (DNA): TGTGCCAGCGATCCTAGCACGGGTTTGACCGGGGAGCTGTTTTTT. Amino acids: CASDPSTGLTGELFF.

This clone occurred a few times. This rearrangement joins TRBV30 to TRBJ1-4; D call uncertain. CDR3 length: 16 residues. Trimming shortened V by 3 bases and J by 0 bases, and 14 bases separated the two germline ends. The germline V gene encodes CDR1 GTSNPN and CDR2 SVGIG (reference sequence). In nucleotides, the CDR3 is TGTGCCTGGAGCCTTGAGAGAGGTACAACTAATGAAAAACTGTTTTTT. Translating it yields CAWSLERGTTNEKLFF.

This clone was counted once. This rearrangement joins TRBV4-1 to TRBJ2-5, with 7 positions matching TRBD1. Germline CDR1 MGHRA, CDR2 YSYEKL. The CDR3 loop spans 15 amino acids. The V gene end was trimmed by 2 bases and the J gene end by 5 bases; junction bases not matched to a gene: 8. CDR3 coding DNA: TGCGCCAGCAGCCAAAGCCGGGACAGTTTGGAGACCCAGTACTTC. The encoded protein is CASSQSRDSLETQYF.

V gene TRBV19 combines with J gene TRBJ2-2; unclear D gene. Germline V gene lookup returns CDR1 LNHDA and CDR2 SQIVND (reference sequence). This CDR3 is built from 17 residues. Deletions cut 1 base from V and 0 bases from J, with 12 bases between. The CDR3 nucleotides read TGTGCCAGTAGTATAGGTACAGCTCCTTCGAACACCGGGGAGCTGTTTTTT. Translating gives CASSIGTAPSNTGELFF.

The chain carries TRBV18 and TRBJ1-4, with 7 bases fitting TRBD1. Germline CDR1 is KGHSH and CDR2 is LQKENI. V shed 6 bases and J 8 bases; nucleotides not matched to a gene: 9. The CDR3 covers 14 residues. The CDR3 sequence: CASSSQGHDEKLFF. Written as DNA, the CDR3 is TGTGCCAGCTCGTCACAGGGGCACGACGAAAAACTGTTTTTT. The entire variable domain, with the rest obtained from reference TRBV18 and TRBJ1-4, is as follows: NAGVMQNPRHLVRRRGQEARLRCSPMKGHSHVYWYRQLPEEGLKFMVYLQKENIIDESGMPKERFSAEFPKEGPSILRIQQVVRGDSAAYFCASSSQGHDEKLFFGSGTQLSVL.

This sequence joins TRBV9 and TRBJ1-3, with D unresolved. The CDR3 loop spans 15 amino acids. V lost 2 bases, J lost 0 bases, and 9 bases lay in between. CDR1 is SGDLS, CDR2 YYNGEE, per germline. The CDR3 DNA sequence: TGTGCCAGCAGCGTTGGGAGCATCTCTGGAAACACCATATATTTT. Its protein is CASSVGSISGNTIYF.

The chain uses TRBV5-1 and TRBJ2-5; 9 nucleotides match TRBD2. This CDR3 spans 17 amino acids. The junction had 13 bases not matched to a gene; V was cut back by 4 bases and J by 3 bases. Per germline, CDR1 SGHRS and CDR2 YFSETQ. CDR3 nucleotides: TGCGCCAGCAGCAACTCGGCGGGGGGGGCCCAAGAAGAGACCCAGTACTTC. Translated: CASSNSAGGAQEETQYF.

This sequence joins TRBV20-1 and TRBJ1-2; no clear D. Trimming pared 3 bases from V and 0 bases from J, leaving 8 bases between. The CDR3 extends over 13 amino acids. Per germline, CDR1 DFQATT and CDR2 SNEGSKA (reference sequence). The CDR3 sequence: CSASSGTNYGYTF. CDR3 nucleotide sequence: TGCAGTGCTAGTAGCGGAACTAACTATGGCTACACCTTC.

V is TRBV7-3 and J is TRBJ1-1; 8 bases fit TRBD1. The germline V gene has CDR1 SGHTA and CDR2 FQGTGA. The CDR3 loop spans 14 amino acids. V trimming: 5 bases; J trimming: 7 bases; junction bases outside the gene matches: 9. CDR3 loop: CASSMTGAFGEAFF. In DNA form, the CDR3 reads TGTGCCAGCAGCATGACAGGGGCTTTTGGTGAAGCTTTCTTT.

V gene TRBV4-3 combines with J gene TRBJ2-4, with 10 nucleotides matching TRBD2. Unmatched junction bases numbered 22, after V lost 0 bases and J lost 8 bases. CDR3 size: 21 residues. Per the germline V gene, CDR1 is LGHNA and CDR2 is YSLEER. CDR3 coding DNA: TGCGCCAGCAGCCAAGATCCCCAGCGGGGGGGCTCGTTGCCACCCACCGACATTCAGTACTTC. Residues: CASSQDPQRGGSLPPTDIQYF.

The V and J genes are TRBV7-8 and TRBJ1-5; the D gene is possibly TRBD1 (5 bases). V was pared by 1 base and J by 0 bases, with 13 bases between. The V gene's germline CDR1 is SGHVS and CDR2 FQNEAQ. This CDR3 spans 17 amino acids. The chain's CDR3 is CASSLDDRFYSNQPQHF. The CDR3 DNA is TGTGCCAGCAGCTTAGATGACAGATTTTATAGCAATCAGCCCCAGCATTTT.

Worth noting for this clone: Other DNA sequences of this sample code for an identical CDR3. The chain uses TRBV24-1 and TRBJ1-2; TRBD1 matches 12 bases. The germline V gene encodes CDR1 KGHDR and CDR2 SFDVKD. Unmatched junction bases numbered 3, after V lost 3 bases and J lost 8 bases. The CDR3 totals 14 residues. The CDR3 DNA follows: TGTGCCACCAGTGATCCGGGACAGGGGGCCGGCTACACCTTC. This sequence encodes CATSDPGQGAGYTF.

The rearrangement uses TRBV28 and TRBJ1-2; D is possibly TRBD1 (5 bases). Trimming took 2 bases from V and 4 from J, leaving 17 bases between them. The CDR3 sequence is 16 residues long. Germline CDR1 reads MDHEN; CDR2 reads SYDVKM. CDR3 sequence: CASSLVAEGEGYGYTF. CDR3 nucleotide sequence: TGTGCCAGCAGTTTAGTAGCCGAAGGGGAAGGCTATGGCTACACCTTC.

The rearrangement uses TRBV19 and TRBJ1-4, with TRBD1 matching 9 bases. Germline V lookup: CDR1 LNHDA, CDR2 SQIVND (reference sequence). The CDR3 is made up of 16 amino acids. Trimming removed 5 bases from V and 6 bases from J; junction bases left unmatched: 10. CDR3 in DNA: TGTGCCAGTAGTCCAAATCCGGGACAGGGACATGAAAAACTGTTTTTT. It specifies CASSPNPGQGHEKLFF.

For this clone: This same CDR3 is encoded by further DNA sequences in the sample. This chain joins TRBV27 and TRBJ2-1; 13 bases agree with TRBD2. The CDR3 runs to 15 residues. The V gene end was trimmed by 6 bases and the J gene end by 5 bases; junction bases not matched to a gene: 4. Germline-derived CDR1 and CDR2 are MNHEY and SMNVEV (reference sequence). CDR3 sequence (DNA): TGTGCCAGCAGCCGGGGGACTAGCGGGAACAATGAGCAGTTCTTC. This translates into CASSRGTSGNNEQFF.

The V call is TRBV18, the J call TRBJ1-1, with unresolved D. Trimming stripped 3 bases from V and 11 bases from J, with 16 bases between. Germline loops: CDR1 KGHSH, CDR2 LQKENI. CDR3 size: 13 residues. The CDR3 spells CASSPLSEGLAFF. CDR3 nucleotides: TGTGCCAGCTCACCCCTATCGGAGGGCCTCGCTTTCTTT.